Listed here are 4 T cell receptor beta chains from one sample, sequenced in a study of beta chain features in type 1 diabetes. Of the isolated RNA, all was reverse transcribed, and so the sequenced material was expressed TCRB transcripts. Sequencing was performed with immunoSEQ multiplex PCR; in TCRdb, only in-frame clones are kept and a portion is missing. The repertoire has some 44,000 clones, roughly 49% of them found once; the top ten carry roughly 2.1%. Sequencing was performed on Tregs from blood. The origin of the receptors is a woman aged 18-29 years in good health.

The gene calls are TRBV6-6 and TRBJ1-1; D possibly corresponds to TRBD1 (5 bases). The CDR3 has 14 residues. Germline-derived CDR1 and CDR2 are MNHNY and SVGAGI (reference sequence). Between the trimmed V and J ends, which lost 4 bases and 1 base, there was a span of 10 bases. In DNA form, the CDR3 reads TGTGCCAGCAGTTTCCACGACAGGAACACTGAAGCTTTCTTT. Translation gives CASSFHDRNTEAFF.

This clone appeared a single time. This chain links TRBV29-1 with TRBJ1-5; 7 positions match TRBD1. This CDR3 spans 13 amino acids. Losses at the gene ends were 4 bases for V and 7 bases for J; bases not matched to a gene: 7. Germline CDR1 SQVTM, CDR2 ANQGSEA. The CDR3 protein is CSVGQGLGQPQHF. The CDR3 nucleotides read TGCAGCGTTGGACAGGGTCTAGGCCAGCCCCAGCATTTT.

The chain is built from TRBV12-5 and TRBJ2-2, with 14 bases identical to TRBD2. The CDR3 consists of 16 residues. V lost 5 bases, J lost 7 bases, and 6 bases stayed unmatched. The germline V gene has CDR1 LGHNT and CDR2 FRNRAP. The CDR3 protein is CASGSGTSGSVGELFF. The CDR3 coding sequence is TGTGCTAGTGGTAGCGGGACTAGCGGGAGTGTCGGGGAGCTGTTTTTT.

The rearrangement uses TRBV11-2 and TRBJ2-7; the match to TRBD1 covers 9 bases. This CDR3 is 15 amino acids long. CDR1 is SGHAT, CDR2 FQNNGV, per germline. Unmatched junction bases numbered 10, after V lost 6 bases and J lost 4 bases. CDR3 sequence reads: CASSFSGTGFYEQYF. CDR3 DNA: TGTGCCAGCAGTTTCTCCGGGACAGGGTTTTACGAGCAGTACTTC.